This T cell receptor (beta chain) was obtained from a study of monozygotic twins with inflammatory bowel disease. TCRdb re-called the 5' RACE reads and catalogs CDR3 proteins one per entry, DNA excluded. In all, the sample yields roughly 160,000 distinct CDR3 sequences. Sample: blood. The clonotype comes from a human donor with ulcerative colitis or Crohn's disease, or a healthy co-twin of an affected twin (not recorded which).

The chain's CDR3 is CASSLAGPLHEQYF. The chain combines TRBV27 with TRBJ2-7; the TCRdb D gene call, TRBD2, has no DNA to confirm it. The V gene's germline CDR1 is MNHEY and CDR2 SMNVEV (reference sequence). The CDR3 runs 14 residues.